The clone carrying this TCR beta chain has just a few counts. Its antigen is not identified. The entry originates in a study of T cell repertoires in cytomegalovirus infection. Study details: It was recently identified HLA-C-restricted and well-studied HLA-B-restricted CMV epitopes that the study used. Public TCR beta signatures indicated both CMV infection and matching HLA type.

Germline CDR1 ENHRY, CDR2 SYGVKD. Trimming removed 0 bases at V and 6 bases at J, with 18 bases between. This CDR3 is 16 amino acids long. TCRdb reanalysed the reads using MiXCR and keeps one entry per CDR3 protein. The data contain a few hundred thousand distinct CDR3 sequences, about 29% of them singletons. Broader study findings: It was HLA-C-restricted CMV-specific TCR beta clonotypes that dominated the response ex vivo. The cumulative frequency of public TCR beta families identified carriers of CMV plus the relevant HLA.

The starting material was cultured PBMCs, obtained from culture after CMV antigen stimulation. The clonotype comes from a human donor in good health (CMV status not recorded). Some clones in this sample may be carry-over from other donors' samples. The chain recombines TRBV10-3 with TRBJ2-7; possible D gene TRBD1, 5 bases. DNA of the CDR3: TGTGCCATCAGTGAGTCGAAGGGGTCTTCCGTTCCCGAGCAGTACTTC. Translating gives CAISESKGSSVPEQYF.